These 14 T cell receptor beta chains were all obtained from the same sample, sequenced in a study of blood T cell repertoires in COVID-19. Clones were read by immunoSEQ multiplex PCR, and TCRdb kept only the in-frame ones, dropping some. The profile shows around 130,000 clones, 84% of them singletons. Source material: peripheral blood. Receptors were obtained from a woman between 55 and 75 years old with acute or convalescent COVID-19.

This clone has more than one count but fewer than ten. This chain's CDR3 is CASSLGAGEKEKLFF. Written as DNA, the CDR3 is TGTGCCAGCAGCTTAGGGGCAGGGGAAAAAGAAAAACTGTTTTTT. The chain uses TRBV7-8 and TRBJ1-4; D is possibly TRBD1 (6 bases). Germline CDR1 and CDR2: SGHVS and FQNEAQ. CDR3 size: 15 residues. Trimming left V 1 base short and J 8 bases short, with 14 bases between.

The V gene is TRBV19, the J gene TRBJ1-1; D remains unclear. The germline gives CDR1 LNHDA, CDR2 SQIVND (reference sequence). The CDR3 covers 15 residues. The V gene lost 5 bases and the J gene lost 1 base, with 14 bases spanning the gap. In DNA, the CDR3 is TGTGCCAGTAGTGGCAGCAGGTTAGGGAACACTGAAGCTTTCTTT. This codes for CASSGSRLGNTEAFF.

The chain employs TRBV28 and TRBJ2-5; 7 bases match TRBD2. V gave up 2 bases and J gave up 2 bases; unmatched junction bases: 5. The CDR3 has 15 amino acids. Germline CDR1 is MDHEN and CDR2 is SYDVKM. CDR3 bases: TGTGCCAGCAGTTTAGCGGGGGAAATACAAGAGACCCAGTACTTC. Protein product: CASSLAGEIQETQYF.

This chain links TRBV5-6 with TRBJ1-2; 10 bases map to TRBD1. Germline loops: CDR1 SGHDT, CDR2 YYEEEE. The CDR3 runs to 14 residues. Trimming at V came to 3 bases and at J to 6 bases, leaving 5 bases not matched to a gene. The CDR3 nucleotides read TGTGCCAGCAGCTGGCAGGGACAGGGGAATGGCTACACCTTC. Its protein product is CASSWQGQGNGYTF. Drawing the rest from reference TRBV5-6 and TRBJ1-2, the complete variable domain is DAGVTQSPTHLIKTRGQQVTLRCSPKSGHDTVSWYQQALGQGPQFIFQYYEEEERQRGNFPDRFSGHQFPNYSSELNVNALLLGDSALYLCASSWQGQGNGYTFGSGTRLTVV.

CDR3 amino acids: CAWGRLSYTF. CDR3 coding DNA: TGTGCCTGGGGGAGGCTGAGCTACACCTTC. The chain links TRBV30 to TRBJ1-2; D remains unclear. In germline, CDR1 is GTSNPN, CDR2 SVGIG (reference sequence). This CDR3 is 10 amino acids long. The V end was cut by 5 bases, the J end by 9 bases, with 10 bases between.

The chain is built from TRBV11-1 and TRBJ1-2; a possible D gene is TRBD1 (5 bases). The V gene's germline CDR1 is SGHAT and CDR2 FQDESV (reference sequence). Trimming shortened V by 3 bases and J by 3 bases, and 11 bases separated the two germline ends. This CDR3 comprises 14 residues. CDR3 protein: CASSLGGAHYGYTF. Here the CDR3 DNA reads TGTGCCAGCAGCTTGGGAGGGGCTCACTATGGCTACACCTTC.

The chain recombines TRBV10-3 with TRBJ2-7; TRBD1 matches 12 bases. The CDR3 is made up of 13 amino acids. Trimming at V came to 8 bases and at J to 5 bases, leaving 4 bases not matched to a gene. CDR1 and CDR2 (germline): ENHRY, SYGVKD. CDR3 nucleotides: TGTGCCATCGCGGGACAGGGGGCTCACGAGCAGTACTTC. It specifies CAIAGQGAHEQYF.

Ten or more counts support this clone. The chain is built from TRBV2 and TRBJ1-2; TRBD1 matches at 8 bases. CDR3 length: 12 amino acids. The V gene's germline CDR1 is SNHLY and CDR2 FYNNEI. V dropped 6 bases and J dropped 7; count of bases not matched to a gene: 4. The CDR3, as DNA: TGTGCCAGCAGCGGAGACAGGGGTGGCTACACCTTC. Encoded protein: CASSGDRGGYTF. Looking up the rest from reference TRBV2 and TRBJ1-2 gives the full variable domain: EPEVTQTPSHQVTQMGQEVILRCVPISNHLYFYWYRQILGQKVEFLVSFYNNEISEKSEIFDDQFSVERPDGSNFTLKIRSTKLEDSAMYFCASSGDRGGYTFGSGTRLTVV.

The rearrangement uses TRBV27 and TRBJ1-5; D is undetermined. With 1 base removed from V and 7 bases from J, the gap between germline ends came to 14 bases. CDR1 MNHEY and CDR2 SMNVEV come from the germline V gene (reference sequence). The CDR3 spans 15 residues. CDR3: CASSLFGQEGQPQHF. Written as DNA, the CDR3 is TGTGCCAGCAGTTTATTTGGTCAGGAAGGCCAGCCCCAGCATTTT.

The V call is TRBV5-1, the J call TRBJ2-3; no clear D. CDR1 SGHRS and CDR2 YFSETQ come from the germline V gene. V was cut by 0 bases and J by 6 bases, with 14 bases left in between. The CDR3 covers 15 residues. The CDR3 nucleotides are TGCGCCAGCAGCTTGGATGGAGAGTTCTGGGATACGCAGTATTTT. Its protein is CASSLDGEFWDTQYF.

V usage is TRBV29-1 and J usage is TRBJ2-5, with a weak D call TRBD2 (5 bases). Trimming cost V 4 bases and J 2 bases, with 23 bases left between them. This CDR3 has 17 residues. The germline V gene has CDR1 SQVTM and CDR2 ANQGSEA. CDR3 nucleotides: TGCAGCGTTGCCGGCCTCAATCCGGGAACCCGACAAGAGACCCAGTACTTC. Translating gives CSVAGLNPGTRQETQYF. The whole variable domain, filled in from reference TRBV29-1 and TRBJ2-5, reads SAVISQKPSRDICQRGTSLTIQCQVDSQVTMMFWYRQQPGQSLTLIATANQGSEATYESGFVIDKFPISRPNLTFSTLTVSNMSPEDSSIYLCSVAGLNPGTRQETQYFGPGTRLLVL.

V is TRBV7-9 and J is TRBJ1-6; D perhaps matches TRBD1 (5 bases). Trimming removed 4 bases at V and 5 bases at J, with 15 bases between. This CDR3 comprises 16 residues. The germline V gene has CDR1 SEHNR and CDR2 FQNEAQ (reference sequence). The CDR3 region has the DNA TGTGCCAGCAGCTCTCAGGGAGGTTTGAATAATTCACCCCTCCACTTT. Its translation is CASSSQGGLNNSPLHF.

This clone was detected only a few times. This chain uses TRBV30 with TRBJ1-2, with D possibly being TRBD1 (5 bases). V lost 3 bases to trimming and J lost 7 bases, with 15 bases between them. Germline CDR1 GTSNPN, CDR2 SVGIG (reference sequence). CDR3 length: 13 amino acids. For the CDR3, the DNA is TGTGCCTGGAGCCTGACGGGGGTGGGTGGCTACACCTTC. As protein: CAWSLTGVGGYTF.

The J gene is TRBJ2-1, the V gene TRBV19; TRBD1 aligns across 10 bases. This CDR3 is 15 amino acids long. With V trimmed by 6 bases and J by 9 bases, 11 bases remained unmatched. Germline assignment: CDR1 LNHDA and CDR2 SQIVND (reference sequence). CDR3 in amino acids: CASSRGTGVIGEQFF. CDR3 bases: TGTGCCAGTAGCCGAGGGACAGGGGTTATTGGTGAGCAGTTCTTC.